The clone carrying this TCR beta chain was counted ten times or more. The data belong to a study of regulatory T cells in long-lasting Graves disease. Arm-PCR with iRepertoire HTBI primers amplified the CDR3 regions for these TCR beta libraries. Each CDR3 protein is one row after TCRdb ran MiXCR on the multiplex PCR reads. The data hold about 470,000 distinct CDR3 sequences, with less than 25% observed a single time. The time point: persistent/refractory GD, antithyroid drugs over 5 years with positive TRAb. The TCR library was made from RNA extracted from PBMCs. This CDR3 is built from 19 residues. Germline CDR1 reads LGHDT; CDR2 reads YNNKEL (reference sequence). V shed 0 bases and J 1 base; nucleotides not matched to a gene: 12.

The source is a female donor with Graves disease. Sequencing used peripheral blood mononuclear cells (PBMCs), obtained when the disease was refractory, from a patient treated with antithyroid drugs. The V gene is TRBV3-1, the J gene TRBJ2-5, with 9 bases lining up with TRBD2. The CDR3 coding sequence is TGTGCCAGCAGCCAAGATTGGGGCGGTAGCGGGGGAGTCCAAGAGACCCAGTACTTC. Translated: CASSQDWGGSGGVQETQYF.